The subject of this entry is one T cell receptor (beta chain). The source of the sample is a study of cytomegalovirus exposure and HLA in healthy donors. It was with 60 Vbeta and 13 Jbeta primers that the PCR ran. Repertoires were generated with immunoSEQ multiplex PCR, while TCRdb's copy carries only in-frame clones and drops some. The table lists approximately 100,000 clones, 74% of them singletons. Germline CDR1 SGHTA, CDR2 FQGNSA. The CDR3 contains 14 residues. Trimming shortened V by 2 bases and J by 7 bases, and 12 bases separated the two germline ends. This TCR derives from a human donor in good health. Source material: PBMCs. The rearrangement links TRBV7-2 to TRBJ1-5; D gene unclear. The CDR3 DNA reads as TGTGCCAGCAGCTTATCGGGCCGAGGGCAGCCCCAGCATTTT. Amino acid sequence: CASSLSGRGQPQHF.